One and the same sample provided the 7 T cell receptor beta chains below, sequenced in a study of cytomegalovirus exposure and HLA in healthy donors. The PCR made use of 60 Vbeta and 13 Jbeta primers. The method was immunoSEQ multiplex PCR; TCRdb's version includes in-frame clones alone and lacks a portion of them. The sample has about 150,000 clones, 65% to 80% seen once; the top ten hold more than 6.5%. The source material was PBMCs. All receptors come from a man aged 25 to 40 in good health and CMV-seronegative.

The CDR3: CASTDRVVWTEAFF. The CDR3 nucleotides read TGTGCCAGCACGGACAGGGTGGTCTGGACTGAAGCTTTCTTT. The rearrangement uses TRBV7-9 and TRBJ1-1, with 8 bases fitting TRBD1. This CDR3 region has 14 residues. V lost 7 bases to trimming and J lost 5 bases; unmatched junction nucleotides: 9. Per germline, CDR1 SEHNR and CDR2 FQNEAQ (reference sequence).

The chain carries TRBV15 and TRBJ1-2; D may be TRBD1 (6 bases). V lost 3 bases and J lost 8, with 16 bases in between. CDR3 length: 14 amino acids. Germline CDR1 is LNHNV and CDR2 is YYDKDF (reference sequence). CDR3 bases: TGTGCCACCAGCAGGGATTTCAGGGGTGACGGCTACACCTTC. Translated, it gives CATSRDFRGDGYTF.

A note on this clone: The junction shows a germline mismatch at one end, possibly a read error. This chain joins TRBV11-2 and TRBJ2-7, with D possibly being TRBD1 or TRBD2 (6 bases each). From germline, CDR1 is SGHAT and CDR2 FQNNGV. This CDR3 contains 13 residues. The CDR3 bases are TGTGCCAGCAGTTTAGGGGGGCTTTACGAGCAGTACTTC. Translating it yields CASSLGGLYEQYF.

This chain uses TRBV15 with TRBJ2-3; 8 bases are a match to TRBD1. V shed 5 bases, J shed 8 bases, and the junction held 18 bases outside the gene matches. From germline, CDR1 is LNHNV and CDR2 YYDKDF (reference sequence). The CDR3 runs to 17 residues. The CDR3 here is CATSPGGRTGFFATQYF. The CDR3 DNA is TGTGCCACCAGCCCAGGGGGGCGGACAGGGTTTTTTGCTACGCAGTATTTT.

Note on this clone: A junction boundary mismatches the germline segment, possibly from a read error. The chain employs TRBV27 and TRBJ2-1; 12 bases agree with TRBD2. This CDR3 spans 12 amino acids. Germline CDR1 is MNHEY and CDR2 is SMNVEV (reference sequence). The CDR3 region has the DNA TGTGCCAGCAGTTTACTAGCGGGGGGGCTCGTCTTC. This gives the protein CASSLLAGGLVF.

V and J are TRBV27 and TRBJ2-4; 9 bases agree with TRBD1. From germline, CDR1 is MNHEY and CDR2 SMNVEV (reference sequence). There are 18 residues in the CDR3. V shed 2 bases and J 0 bases; nucleotides not matched to a gene: 8. The CDR3, as DNA: TGTGCCAGCAGTTTACGGACAGGGGCGAACTCAGCCAAAAACATTCAGTACTTC. Translating gives CASSLRTGANSAKNIQYF.

This chain uses TRBV4-1 with TRBJ1-5, with 7 positions matching TRBD1. Looked up from germline, CDR1 is MGHRA and CDR2 is YSYEKL. CDR3 length: 14 residues. Germline trimming cut 4 bases from V and 7 bases from J; bases unmatched to any gene: 7. CDR3 in DNA: TGCGCCAGCAGCCCCTACCACAGGGGCCAGCCCCAGCATTTT. The encoded protein is CASSPYHRGQPQHF.